The next 27 T cell receptor beta chains were all read from a single sample in a study of T-cell memory formation after mild COVID-19. TCRdb passed the 5' RACE reads through MiXCR, listing each CDR3 protein once. The sample lists about 560,000 distinct CDR3 sequences, under 20% seen once, with 9.5% to 15% in the top ten. The sequenced sample was PBMCs or a T cell subset sorted from them (not recorded which). All receptors come from an adult woman who had mild COVID-19 (a few samples of this study predate the infection). Cell type and time point are not known.

The rearrangement uses TRBV4-3 and TRBJ1-3; D unclear. Germline loops: CDR1 LGHNA, CDR2 YSLEER. The V end lost 2 bases, the J end lost 5 bases, and 16 bases lay between the germline ends. This CDR3 region has 16 residues. CDR3 nucleotides: TGCGCCAGCAGCCAACTCCATGCGGCGGCAAGAAACACCATATATTTT. This gives the protein CASSQLHAAARNTIYF.

This sequence joins TRBV6-5 and TRBJ2-2; 13 nucleotides match TRBD2. The J segment lost 7 bases and the V segment lost 9 bases, leaving 8 bases of the junction unmatched. The germline gives CDR1 MNHEY, CDR2 SVGAGI. This CDR3 contains 15 residues. The CDR3 bases are TGTGCCAGTGGGACTAGCGGGGATCCGAGCGGGGAGCTGTTTTTT. Residues: CASGTSGDPSGELFF.

The sample holds many counts of this clonotype. The J gene is TRBJ2-7, the V gene TRBV20-1; the D gene is possibly TRBD2 (5 bases). Trimming took 0 bases from V and 0 from J, leaving 12 bases between them. The CDR3 spans 15 residues. Looked up from germline, CDR1 is DFQATT and CDR2 is SNEGSKA (reference sequence). The CDR3, as DNA: TGCAGTGCTAGAGATGAAGAGGGAAGCTCCTACGAGCAGTACTTC. Translating it yields CSARDEEGSSYEQYF.

This clonotype appeared a few times. V is TRBV11-2 and J is TRBJ2-3; 7 bases are shared with TRBD2. The CDR3 runs to 16 residues. Germline CDR1 reads SGHAT; CDR2 reads FQNNGV. The V and J ends lost 1 base and 2 bases, in that order; junction bases with no gene match: 6. As DNA, the CDR3 is TGTGCCAGCAGCTTAGCGCGGGACTACTTCACAGATACGCAGTATTTT. It specifies CASSLARDYFTDTQYF.

V is TRBV6-6 and J is TRBJ2-7; 8 nucleotides match TRBD2. From germline, CDR1 is MNHNY and CDR2 SVGAGI (reference sequence). The CDR3 covers 15 residues. Trimming at V came to 2 bases and at J to 4 bases, leaving 7 bases not matched to a gene. CDR3 nucleotides: TGTGCCAGCAGTTACGTAGCTAGCGGGCAATACGAGCAGTACTTC. Its protein product is CASSYVASGQYEQYF.

This clonotype was seen more than once but under ten times. This sequence joins TRBV24-1 and TRBJ2-2; D uncertain. V was shortened by 4 bases and J by 1 base, with 6 bases between the two germline ends. The CDR3 is 14 amino acids. CDR1 is KGHDR and CDR2 is SFDVKD in the germline V gene. The CDR3, as DNA: TGTGCCACCAGTGAGTACAGGAACACCGGGGAGCTGTTTTTT. Its protein is CATSEYRNTGELFF.

This clonotype was seen a handful of times. The rearrangement joins TRBV4-1 to TRBJ2-7, with D unclear. V shed 0 bases and J shed 2 bases, with 14 bases lying between them. From germline, CDR1 is MGHRA and CDR2 YSYEKL. There are 16 residues in the CDR3. In DNA form, the CDR3 reads TGCGCCAGCAGCCAAGATTTGGGTAGGCAGGCCTACGAGCAGTACTTC. It specifies CASSQDLGRQAYEQYF.

This clonotype has only a few counts. The J gene is TRBJ2-6, the V gene TRBV15; D is unclear. The V end lost 1 base, the J end lost 0 bases, and 4 bases lay between the germline ends. The germline V gene encodes CDR1 LNHNV and CDR2 YYDKDF (reference sequence). The CDR3 is made up of 15 amino acids. CDR3 in amino acids: CATSRATSGANVLTF. CDR3 nucleotide sequence: TGTGCCACCAGCAGAGCCACCTCTGGGGCCAACGTCCTGACTTTC. Full variable domain (outside the CDR3, taken from reference TRBV15 and TRBJ2-6): DAMVIQNPRYQVTQFGKPVTLSCSQTLNHNVMYWYQQKSSQAPKLLFHYYDKDFNNEADTPDNFQSRRPNTSFCFLDIRSPGLGDTAMYLCATSRATSGANVLTFGAGSRLTVL.

This clonotype was seen only a few times. V and J are TRBV5-1 and TRBJ2-3; D is uncertain. This CDR3 has 13 residues. V was shortened by 3 bases and J by 1 base, with 6 bases between the two germline ends. Germline CDR1 is SGHRS and CDR2 is YFSETQ. This CDR3 reads CASSSTRTDTQYF. The CDR3 DNA reads as TGCGCCAGCAGCTCAACCCGCACAGATACGCAGTATTTT.

This clonotype was seen only a few times. The gene calls are TRBV7-6 and TRBJ2-2; no clear D gene. The CDR3 covers 15 residues. Germline V gene data show CDR1 as SGHVS and CDR2 as FNYEAQ. Trimming took 6 bases from V and 5 from J, leaving 16 bases between them. This chain's CDR3 is CASRRDWLRTGELFF. The DNA of the CDR3 is TGTGCCAGCAGGCGAGACTGGCTAAGGACCGGGGAGCTGTTTTTT.

CDR3 DNA sequence: TGTGCCAGCAGCCCACCCACGAGGAGAAACACCATATATTTT. Protein: CASSPPTRRNTIYF. V is TRBV12-3 or TRBV12-4 and J is TRBJ1-3; no clear D gene. This CDR3 contains 14 residues. V was clipped by 6 bases and J by 5 bases, with 14 bases between them.

This sequence joins TRBV24-1 and TRBJ2-2; unclear D gene. V dropped 1 base and J dropped 5 bases, with 7 bases sitting between them. The CDR3 has 14 residues. Germline CDR1 is KGHDR and CDR2 is SFDVKD. The CDR3 is CATSDFVLTGELFF. The DNA of the CDR3 is TGTGCCACCAGTGATTTTGTTTTAACCGGGGAGCTGTTTTTT.

The chain combines TRBV20-1 with TRBJ1-5; D gene unclear. Deletions cut 2 bases from V and 3 bases from J, with 14 bases between. Germline V gives CDR1 DFQATT, CDR2 SNEGSKA (reference sequence). The CDR3 is made up of 15 amino acids. This CDR3 reads CSARPLGDPNQPQHF. The CDR3, as DNA: TGCAGTGCTAGACCCCTAGGCGACCCCAATCAGCCCCAGCATTTT.

The chain carries TRBV30 and TRBJ1-2; perhaps TRBD1 as D (5 bases). The CDR3 is 13 residues long. Trimming took off 2 bases at V and 8 bases at J, with 15 bases between the two ends. CDR1 and CDR2 (germline): GTSNPN, SVGIG (reference sequence). CDR3 residues: CAWSFQGSVGYTF. The CDR3 DNA is TGTGCCTGGAGTTTTCAGGGTTCTGTAGGCTACACCTTC.

V usage is TRBV5-6 and J usage is TRBJ1-3; D unresolved. V lost 2 bases and J lost 0, with 9 bases in between. The germline V gene has CDR1 SGHDT and CDR2 YYEEEE. The CDR3 is made up of 15 amino acids. In DNA, the CDR3 is TGTGCCAGCAGCTTTGGCAGCGACTCTGGAAACACCATATATTTT. Its translation is CASSFGSDSGNTIYF.

The table lists this clonotype with many counts. The rearrangement joins TRBV12-3 or TRBV12-4 to TRBJ2-4, with 9 bases aligning to TRBD1. CDR3 size: 12 residues. V lost 7 bases to trimming and J lost 7 bases; unmatched junction nucleotides: 2. CDR3 protein: CASTGTGNIQYF. DNA of the CDR3: TGTGCCAGCACCGGGACAGGGAACATTCAGTACTTC.

This clonotype was counted between two and nine times. The junction shows a germline mismatch at one end, possibly a read error. V usage is TRBV7-9 and J usage is TRBJ2-5; D might be TRBD2 (5 bases). This CDR3 is 12 amino acids long. Germline lookup yields CDR1 SEHNR and CDR2 FQNEAQ (reference sequence). The CDR3 coding sequence is TGTGCCAGCAGCTTAGCGCGGCTAGCTTCGGACTTC. Amino acid sequence: CASSLARLASDF.

The rearrangement links TRBV6-6 to TRBJ2-2, with D perhaps TRBD1 or TRBD2 (6 bases each). From germline, CDR1 is MNHNY and CDR2 SVGAGI (reference sequence). The CDR3 extends over 17 amino acids. Trimming stripped 5 bases from V and 0 bases from J, with 16 bases between. CDR3 loop: CASSLSRGVTNTGELFF. The CDR3 DNA follows: TGTGCCAGCAGTCTCAGTAGGGGGGTGACGAACACCGGGGAGCTGTTTTTT.

The chain is built from TRBV11-3 and TRBJ1-5, with 10 bases that match TRBD1. The V segment lost 4 bases and the J segment 10 bases; nucleotides outside the gene matches: 7. Germline assignment: CDR1 SGHNT and CDR2 YENEEA. The CDR3 is 14 amino acids. In DNA form, the CDR3 reads TGTGCCAGCAGCTCTGGACAGGGGGATGATCCCCAGCATTTT. This encodes CASSSGQGDDPQHF.

This clonotype has more than one count but fewer than ten. J is TRBJ1-5 and V is TRBV6-1; 8 bases map to TRBD1. The CDR3 contains 15 residues. In germline, CDR1 is MNHNS, CDR2 SASEGT. Unmatched junction bases numbered 7, after V lost 7 bases and J lost 2 bases. The CDR3 reads CASTADRGGNQPQHF. The CDR3 nucleotides are TGTGCCAGCACCGCCGACAGGGGAGGCAATCAGCCCCAGCATTTT.

The chain joins TRBV29-1 to TRBJ1-5, with D possibly matching TRBD1 (6 bases). Deletions cut 7 bases from V and 2 bases from J, with 15 bases between. Per germline, CDR1 SQVTM and CDR2 ANQGSEA. There are 14 residues in the CDR3. The CDR3 DNA reads as TGCAGCGCACTAGGGGGGTCGGGCAATCAGCCCCAGCATTTT. This encodes CSALGGSGNQPQHF.

This clonotype has a handful of counts. The chain couples TRBV19 to TRBJ2-1; 9 nucleotides agree with TRBD2. Germline values: CDR1 LNHDA, CDR2 SQIVND (reference sequence). The CDR3 covers 13 residues. Losses at the gene ends were 7 bases for V and 10 bases for J; bases not matched to a gene: 8. CDR3 residues: CASTYGLAGEQFF. The CDR3 DNA follows: TGTGCCAGTACCTATGGGCTAGCGGGAGAGCAGTTCTTC.

As concerns this clonotype: At one end the junction does not follow the germline gene, possibly because of a read error. The rearrangement uses TRBV4-1 and TRBJ2-4, with 7 bases identical to TRBD1. Per germline, CDR1 MGHRA and CDR2 YSYEKL. CDR3 size: 17 residues. The CDR3 coding sequence is TGCGCTAGCAGACAAGGGACAGTGGACTTAGCCAAAAACATTCAGTACTTC. It is translated as CASRQGTVDLAKNIQYF.

This clonotype was detected ten times or more. The chain combines TRBV2 with TRBJ2-7, with 11 positions matching TRBD1. The CDR3 runs to 15 residues. Trimming took 5 bases from V and 2 from J; bases not matched to a gene: 5. CDR1 SNHLY and CDR2 FYNNEI come from the germline V gene. The chain's CDR3 is CASSKGTGGPYEQYF. In DNA form, the CDR3 reads TGTGCCAGCAGTAAAGGGACAGGGGGTCCCTACGAGCAGTACTTC.

This clonotype has more than one count but fewer than ten. J is TRBJ2-2 and V is TRBV3-1; D unclear. This CDR3 spans 15 amino acids. The ends were cut back, 4 bases at V and 0 bases at J, with 9 bases in the middle. Germline V gene data show CDR1 as LGHDT and CDR2 as YNNKEL (reference sequence). The CDR3 reads CASSLRKSNTGELFF. The CDR3 bases are TGTGCCAGCAGCCTACGAAAATCGAACACCGGGGAGCTGTTTTTT.

The chain couples TRBV14 to TRBJ2-7, with 12 bases that match TRBD2. V lost 0 bases, J lost 3 bases, and 0 bases stayed unmatched. The CDR3 has 15 amino acids. CDR1 and CDR2 from the germline V gene are SGHDN and FVKESK. CDR3 region: CASSQETSGSYEQYF. The CDR3 nucleotides read TGTGCCAGCAGCCAAGAGACTAGCGGGAGCTACGAGCAGTACTTC.

This clonotype was picked up a small number of times. The genes are TRBV4-1 and TRBJ1-6; maybe TRBD1 (6 bases). Per the germline V gene, CDR1 is MGHRA and CDR2 is YSYEKL. Trimming removed 0 bases at V and 10 bases at J, with 13 bases between. This CDR3 contains 15 residues. CDR3 amino acids: CASSQDRPGTSPLHF. The CDR3 nucleotides are TGCGCCAGCAGCCAAGATAGGCCAGGGACATCACCCCTCCACTTT.